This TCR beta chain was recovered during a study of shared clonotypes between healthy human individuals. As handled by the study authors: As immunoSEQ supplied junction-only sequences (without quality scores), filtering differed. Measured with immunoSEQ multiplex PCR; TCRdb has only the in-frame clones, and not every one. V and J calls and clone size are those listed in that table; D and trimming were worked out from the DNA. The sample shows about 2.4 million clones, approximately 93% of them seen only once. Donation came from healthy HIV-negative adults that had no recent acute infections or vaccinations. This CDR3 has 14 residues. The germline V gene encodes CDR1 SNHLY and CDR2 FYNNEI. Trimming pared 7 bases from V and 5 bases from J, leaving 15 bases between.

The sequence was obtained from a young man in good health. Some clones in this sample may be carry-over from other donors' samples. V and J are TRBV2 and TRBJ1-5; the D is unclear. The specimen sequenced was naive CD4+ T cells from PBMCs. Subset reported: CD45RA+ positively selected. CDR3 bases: TGTGCCAGCACGAGAGGGAGTACATATCAGCCCCAGCATTTT. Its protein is CASTRGSTYQPQHF.